Listed below are T cell receptor beta chains from one sample, sequenced in a study of blood T cell repertoires in COVID-19. The assay was immunoSEQ multiplex PCR, and TCRdb's table has in-frame clones only and misses some. The top ten clones hold about 4.5% of a sample with about 200,000 clones, approximately 90% of them seen once. Sequenced: peripheral blood. The receptors were sampled from a man over 45 with acute or convalescent COVID-19. CDR3s include the opening cysteine and the closing phenylalanine or tryptophan.

j_gene,v_gene,CDR3aa
TRBJ1-1,TRBV18,CASSPQNTEAFF
TRBJ1-2,TRBV18,CASSQGTGGSNYGYTF
TRBJ2-1,TRBV7-3,CASRAILGQGLRSGGDNEQFF
TRBJ2-5,TRBV6-5,CASRRTGGLETQYF
TRBJ1-1,TRBV7-7,CASSLSTGGEAFF
TRBJ2-1,TRBV6-4,CASSVARGHEQFF
TRBJ1-1,TRBV6-5,CASRLPWNTEAFF
TRBJ2-7,TRBV3-1/TRBV3-2,CASSTPGQSYEQYF
TRBJ1-2,TRBV3-1/TRBV3-2,CASSNRSQRTGTGYTF
TRBJ2-1,TRBV7-6,CASSLIGQYYNEQFF
TRBJ1-1,TRBV18,CATLPDRENTEAFF
TRBJ2-7,TRBV19,CASSMQNRGYSYEQYF
TRBJ1-5,TRBV6-5,CASRAGQVGSQPQHF
TRBJ2-1,TRBV11-2,CASSGRGAGPGYNEQFF
TRBJ1-2,TRBV9,CASSVAANYGYTF
TRBJ1-5,TRBV6-6,CASRDPGNNQPQHF
TRBJ1-2,TRBV29-1,CSARGNQRYTF
TRBJ1-5,TRBV10-3,CAITGQENQPQHF
TRBJ1-2,TRBV18,CASSPVSESDGYTF
TRBJ2-3,TRBV28,CASSGGGTGADTQYF
TRBJ2-7,TRBV5-4,CASSRQGPYEQYF
TRBJ1-4,TRBV3-1/TRBV3-2,CASSQETGHRNEKLFF
TRBJ2-5,TRBV7-8,CASSLAGSRGRKTQYF
TRBJ2-5,TRBV5-1,CASSLSLARGGETQYF
TRBJ1-1,TRBV11-2,CASSFRQVLNTEAFF
TRBJ1-3,TRBV10-3,CAIAQESGNTIYF
TRBJ1-2,TRBV6-1,CASSEVSGGLHRGYTF
TRBJ1-2,TRBV4-2,CASSQVSPAGQGTLGNYGYTF
TRBJ1-1,TRBV19,CASSIAMEDTEAFF
TRBJ2-7,TRBV5-1,CASSLTFSGDEQYF
TRBJ1-2,TRBV7-9,CASSLGDRGSYGYTF
TRBJ2-1,TRBV2,CASSLGQGSYNEQFF
TRBJ1-5,TRBV13,CASSLGAQKGGPQHF
TRBJ2-5,TRBV6-5,CASSYLGSETQYF
TRBJ2-1,TRBV21-1,CASSTPGEVGEQFF
TRBJ1-1,TRBV14,CASSRGGAEAFF
TRBJ1-2,TRBV3-1/TRBV3-2,CASSQGLDSYGYTF
TRBJ1-6,TRBV25-1,CASSAGSSSYNSPLHF
TRBJ2-7,TRBV7-2,CASSSPGQGIYEQYF
TRBJ1-1,TRBV11-2,CASSWGGAKEAFF
TRBJ2-7,TRBV15,CATSRDSVEQYF